This T cell receptor beta chain was sequenced in a study of T cell responses to AZD1222 COVID-19 vaccine. Findings and caveats of the study: Receipt of two AZD1222 doses was followed by a rise in Spike-specific TCR breadth and depth. Donors were mostly white British, more females; clonal diversity possibly underestimated. Baseline serology detected seropositivity in only 5 to 7 AZD1222 recipients. Close to half of spike-specific TCRs reportedly recognize unmutated variant regions.

About this clone itself: Its matching antigen is unknown.

This CDR3 spans 13 amino acids. V was pared by 5 bases and J by 5 bases, with 13 bases between. Germline V gives CDR1 SGHTA, CDR2 FQGNSA. Libraries were prepared by immunoSEQ multiplex PCR; TCRdb keeps only in-frame clonotypes and omits some of them. The sample has 95,000 to 120,000 clones; about 91% are singletons. The chain uses TRBV7-2 and TRBJ2-7; possibly TRBD1 for D (6 bases). This specimen consisted of peripheral blood, obtained 28 days after the second AZD1222 dose. This sequence was found in an adult who received the AZD1222 COVID-19 vaccine. For the CDR3, the DNA is TGTGCCAGCAGCGACAGGAACGCAAACGAGCAGTACTTC. It translates to CASSDRNANEQYF.